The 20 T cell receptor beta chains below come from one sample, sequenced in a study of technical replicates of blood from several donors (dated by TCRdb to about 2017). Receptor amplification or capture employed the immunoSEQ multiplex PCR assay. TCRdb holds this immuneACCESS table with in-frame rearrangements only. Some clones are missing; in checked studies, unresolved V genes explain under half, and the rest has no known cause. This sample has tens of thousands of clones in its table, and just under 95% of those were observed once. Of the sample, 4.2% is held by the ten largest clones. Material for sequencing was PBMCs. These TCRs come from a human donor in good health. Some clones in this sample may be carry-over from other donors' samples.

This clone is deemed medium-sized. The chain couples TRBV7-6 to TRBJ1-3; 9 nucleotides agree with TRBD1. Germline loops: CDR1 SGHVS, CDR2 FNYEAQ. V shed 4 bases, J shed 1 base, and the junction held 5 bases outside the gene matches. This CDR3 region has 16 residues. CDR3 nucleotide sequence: TGTGCCAGCAGCTCCGAACAGGGGGCTTCTGGAAACACCATATATTTT. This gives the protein CASSSEQGASGNTIYF.

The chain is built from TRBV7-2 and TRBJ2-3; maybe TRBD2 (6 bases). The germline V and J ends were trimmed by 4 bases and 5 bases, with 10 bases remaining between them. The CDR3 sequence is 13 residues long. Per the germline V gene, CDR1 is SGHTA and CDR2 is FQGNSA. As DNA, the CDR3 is TGTGCCAGCAGCTCTTGGGGGGAAGATACGCAGTATTTT. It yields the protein CASSSWGEDTQYF.

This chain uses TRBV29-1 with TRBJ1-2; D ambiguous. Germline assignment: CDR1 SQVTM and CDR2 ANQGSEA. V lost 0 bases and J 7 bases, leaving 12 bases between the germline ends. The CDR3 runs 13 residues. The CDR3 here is CSVEDPGMVGYTF. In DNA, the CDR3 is TGCAGCGTTGAAGATCCTGGCATGGTTGGCTACACCTTC.

CDR3 sequence (DNA): TGTGCCAGCAGTGATCCCGGACAGGGCCGCCGGGCCCAGTACTTC. Amino acids: CASSDPGQGRRAQYF. The chain uses TRBV6-1 and TRBJ2-5, with 8 bases identical to TRBD1. The CDR3 spans 15 residues. V lost 3 bases, J lost 9 bases, and 12 bases stayed unmatched. Germline lookup yields CDR1 MNHNS and CDR2 SASEGT.

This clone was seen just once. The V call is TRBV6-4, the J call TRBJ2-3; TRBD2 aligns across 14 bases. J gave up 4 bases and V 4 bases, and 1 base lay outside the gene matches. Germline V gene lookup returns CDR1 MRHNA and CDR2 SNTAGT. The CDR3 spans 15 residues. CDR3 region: CASSGLAGGSDTQYF. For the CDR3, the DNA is TGTGCCAGCAGTGGACTAGCGGGAGGGTCAGATACGCAGTATTTT.

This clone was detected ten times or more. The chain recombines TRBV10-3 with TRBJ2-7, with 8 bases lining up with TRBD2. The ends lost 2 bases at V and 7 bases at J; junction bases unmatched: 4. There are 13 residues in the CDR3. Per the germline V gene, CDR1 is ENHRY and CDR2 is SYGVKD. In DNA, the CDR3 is TGTGCCATCAGTGAGCTTAGCGGGACGGAGCAGTACTTC. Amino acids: CAISELSGTEQYF.

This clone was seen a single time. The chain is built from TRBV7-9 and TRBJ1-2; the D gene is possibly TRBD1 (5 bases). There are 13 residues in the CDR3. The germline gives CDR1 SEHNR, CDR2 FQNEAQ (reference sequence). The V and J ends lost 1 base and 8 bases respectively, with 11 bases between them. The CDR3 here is CASSLEPGHGYTF. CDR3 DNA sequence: TGTGCCAGCAGCTTAGAACCAGGGCACGGCTACACCTTC.

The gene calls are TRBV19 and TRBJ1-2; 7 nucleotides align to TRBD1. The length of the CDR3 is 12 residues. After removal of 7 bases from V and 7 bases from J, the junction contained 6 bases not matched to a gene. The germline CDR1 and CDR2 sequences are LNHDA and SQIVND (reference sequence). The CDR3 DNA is TGTGCCAGTAACGACAGGGACGGTGGCTACACCTTC. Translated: CASNDRDGGYTF.

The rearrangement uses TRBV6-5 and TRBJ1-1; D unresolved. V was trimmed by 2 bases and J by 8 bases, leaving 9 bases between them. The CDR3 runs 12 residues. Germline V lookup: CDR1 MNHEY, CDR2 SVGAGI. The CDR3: CASSYTAGEAFF. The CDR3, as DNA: TGTGCCAGCAGTTACACGGCCGGGGAAGCTTTCTTT.

The CDR3 nucleotides are TGCAGCGTTGAAGGGCGCGGTACCCAGCATTTT. Protein: CSVEGRGTQHF. This rearrangement joins TRBV29-1 to TRBJ1-5; D gene uncertain. CDR3 length: 11 residues. Trimming removed 1 base at V and 11 bases at J, with 9 bases between. Germline V lookup: CDR1 SQVTM, CDR2 ANQGSEA.

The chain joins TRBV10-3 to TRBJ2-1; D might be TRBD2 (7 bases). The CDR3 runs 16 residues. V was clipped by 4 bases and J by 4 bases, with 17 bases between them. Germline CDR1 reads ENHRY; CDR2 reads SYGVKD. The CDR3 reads CAISGTSGTRYNEQFF. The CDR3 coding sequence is TGTGCCATCAGTGGTACAAGCGGGACAAGATACAATGAGCAGTTCTTC.

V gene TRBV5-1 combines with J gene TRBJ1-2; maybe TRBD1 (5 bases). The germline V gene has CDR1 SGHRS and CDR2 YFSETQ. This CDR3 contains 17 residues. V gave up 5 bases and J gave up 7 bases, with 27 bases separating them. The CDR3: CASRGGDLRSLLSGYTF. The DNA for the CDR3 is TGCGCCAGCAGGGGGGGGGACCTTCGTTCCCTCCTAAGTGGCTACACCTTC.

CDR3 sequence reads: CASSWGQGGREQFF. CDR3 DNA: TGTGCCAGCAGCTGGGGACAGGGGGGGCGGGAGCAGTTCTTC. The chain uses TRBV13 and TRBJ2-1; 11 positions agree with TRBD1. The junction had 6 bases not matched to a gene; V was cut back by 4 bases and J by 10 bases. From germline, CDR1 is PRHDT and CDR2 FYEKMQ (reference sequence). This CDR3 has 14 amino acids.

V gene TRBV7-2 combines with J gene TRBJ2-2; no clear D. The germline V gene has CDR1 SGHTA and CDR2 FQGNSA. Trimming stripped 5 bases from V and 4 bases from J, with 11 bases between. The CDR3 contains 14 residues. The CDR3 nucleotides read TGTGCCAGCAGCCCCCAACCCGGCACCGGGGAGCTGTTTTTT. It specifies CASSPQPGTGELFF.

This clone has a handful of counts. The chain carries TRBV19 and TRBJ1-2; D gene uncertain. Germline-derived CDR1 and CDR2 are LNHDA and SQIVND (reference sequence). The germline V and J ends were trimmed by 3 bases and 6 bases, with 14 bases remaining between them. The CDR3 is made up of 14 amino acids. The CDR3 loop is CASSIQTGNHGYTF. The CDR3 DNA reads TGTGCCAGTAGTATCCAAACCGGGAATCATGGCTACACCTTC.

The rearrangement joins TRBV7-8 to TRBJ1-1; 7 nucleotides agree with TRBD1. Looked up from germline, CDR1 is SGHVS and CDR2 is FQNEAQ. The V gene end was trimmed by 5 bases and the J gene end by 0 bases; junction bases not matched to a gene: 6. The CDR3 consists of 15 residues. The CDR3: CASSLRQGMNTEAFF. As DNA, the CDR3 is TGTGCCAGCAGCCTCAGACAGGGTATGAACACTGAAGCTTTCTTT.

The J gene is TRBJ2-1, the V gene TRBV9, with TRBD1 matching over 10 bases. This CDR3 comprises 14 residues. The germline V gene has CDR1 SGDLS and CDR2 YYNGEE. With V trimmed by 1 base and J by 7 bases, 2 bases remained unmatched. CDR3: CASSVRTGGNEQFF. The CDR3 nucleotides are TGTGCCAGCAGCGTAAGGACAGGGGGTAATGAGCAGTTCTTC.

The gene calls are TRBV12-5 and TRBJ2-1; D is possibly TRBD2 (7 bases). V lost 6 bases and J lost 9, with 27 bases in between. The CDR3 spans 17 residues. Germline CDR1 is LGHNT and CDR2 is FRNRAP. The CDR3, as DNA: TGTGCTAGTGGCCCCCCACGGGGGGCCCTCCCCGGGGGTGAGCAGTTCTTC. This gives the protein CASGPPRGALPGGEQFF.

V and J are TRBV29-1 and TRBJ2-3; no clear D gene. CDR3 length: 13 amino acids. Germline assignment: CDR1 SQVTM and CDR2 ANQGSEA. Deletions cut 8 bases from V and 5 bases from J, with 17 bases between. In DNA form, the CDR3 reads TGCAGCCGATCGATGGGCATGGGAGATACGCAGTATTTT. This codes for CSRSMGMGDTQYF.

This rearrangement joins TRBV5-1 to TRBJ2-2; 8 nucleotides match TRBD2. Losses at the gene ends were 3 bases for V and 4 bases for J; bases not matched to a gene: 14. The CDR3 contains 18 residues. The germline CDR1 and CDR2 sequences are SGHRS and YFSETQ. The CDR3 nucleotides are TGCGCCAGCAGCTCAGCACCGGGACTAGACCCGAGCACCGGGGAGCTGTTTTTT. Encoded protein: CASSSAPGLDPSTGELFF.